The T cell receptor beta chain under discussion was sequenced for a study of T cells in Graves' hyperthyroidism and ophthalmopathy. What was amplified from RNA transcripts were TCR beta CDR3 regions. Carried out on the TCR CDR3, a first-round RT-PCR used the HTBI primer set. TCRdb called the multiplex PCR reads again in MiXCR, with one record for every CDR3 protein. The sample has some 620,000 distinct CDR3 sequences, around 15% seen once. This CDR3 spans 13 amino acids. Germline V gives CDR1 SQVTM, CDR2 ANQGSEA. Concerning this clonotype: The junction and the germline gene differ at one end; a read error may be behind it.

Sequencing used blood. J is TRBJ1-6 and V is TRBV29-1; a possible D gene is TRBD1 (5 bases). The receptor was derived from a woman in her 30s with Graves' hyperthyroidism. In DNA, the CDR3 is TGCAGCGTCCGGGACCGATCGAATTCACCCCTCCGCTTT. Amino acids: CSVRDRSNSPLRF.